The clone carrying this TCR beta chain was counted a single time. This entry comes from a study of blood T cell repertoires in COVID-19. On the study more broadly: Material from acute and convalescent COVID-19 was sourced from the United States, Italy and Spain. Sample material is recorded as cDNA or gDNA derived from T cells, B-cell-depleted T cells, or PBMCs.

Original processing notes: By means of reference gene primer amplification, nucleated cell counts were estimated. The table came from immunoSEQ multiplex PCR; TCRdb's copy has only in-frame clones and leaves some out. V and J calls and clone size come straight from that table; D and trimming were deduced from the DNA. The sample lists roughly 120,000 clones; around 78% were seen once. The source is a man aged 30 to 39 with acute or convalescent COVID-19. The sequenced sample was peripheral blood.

The CDR3 protein is CASSLPGQGYHEQFF. For the CDR3, the DNA is TGTGCCAGCAGCTTACCGGGACAGGGGTATCATGAGCAGTTCTTC. This chain uses TRBV5-6 with TRBJ2-1; 10 nucleotides agree with TRBD1. Germline-derived CDR1 and CDR2 are SGHDT and YYEEEE. V lost 2 bases to trimming and J lost 8 bases; unmatched junction nucleotides: 7. The CDR3 is 15 amino acids.